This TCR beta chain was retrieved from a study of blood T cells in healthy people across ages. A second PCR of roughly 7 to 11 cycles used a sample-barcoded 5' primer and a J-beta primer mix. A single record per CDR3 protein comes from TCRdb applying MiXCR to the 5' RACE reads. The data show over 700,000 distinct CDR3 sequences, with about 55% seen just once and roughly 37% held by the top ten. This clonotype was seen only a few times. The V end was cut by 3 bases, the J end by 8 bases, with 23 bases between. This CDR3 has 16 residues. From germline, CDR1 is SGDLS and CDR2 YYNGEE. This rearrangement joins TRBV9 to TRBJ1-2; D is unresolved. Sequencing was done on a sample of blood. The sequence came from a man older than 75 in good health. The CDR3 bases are TGTGCCAGCAGCGAGGGCTTGCTGGGCGGCGGGAGGGGCTACACCTTC. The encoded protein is CASSEGLLGGGRGYTF.